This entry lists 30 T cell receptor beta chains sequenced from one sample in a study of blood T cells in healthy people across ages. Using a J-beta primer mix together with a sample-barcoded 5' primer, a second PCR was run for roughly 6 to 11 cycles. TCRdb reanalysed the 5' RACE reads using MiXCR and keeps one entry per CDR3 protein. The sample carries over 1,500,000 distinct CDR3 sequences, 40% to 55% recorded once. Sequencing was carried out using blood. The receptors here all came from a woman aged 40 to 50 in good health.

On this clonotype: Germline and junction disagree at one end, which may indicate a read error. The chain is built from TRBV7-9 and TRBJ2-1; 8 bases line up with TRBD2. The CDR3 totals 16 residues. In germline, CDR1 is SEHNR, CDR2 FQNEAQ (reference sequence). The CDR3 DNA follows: TGTGCCAGCGGCTTATGGGGAGGAGCGGGGGAGAATGAGCAGTTCTTC. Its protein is CASGLWGGAGENEQFF.

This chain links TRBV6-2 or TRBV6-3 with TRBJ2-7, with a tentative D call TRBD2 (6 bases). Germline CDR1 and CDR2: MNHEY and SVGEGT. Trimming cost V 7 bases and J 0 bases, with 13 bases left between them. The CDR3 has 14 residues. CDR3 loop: CASKRLDDSYEQYF. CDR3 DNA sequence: TGTGCCAGCAAAAGACTAGACGACTCCTACGAGCAGTACTTC.

The CDR3 sequence is CASNLLAGSYEQYF. For the CDR3, the DNA is TGTGCCAGCAACCTACTAGCGGGGTCCTACGAGCAGTACTTC. The chain links TRBV6-6 to TRBJ2-7, with TRBD2 matching 10 bases. Unmatched junction bases numbered 4, after V lost 7 bases and J lost 1 base. Germline-derived CDR1 and CDR2 are MNHNY and SVGAGI (reference sequence). The CDR3 is 14 residues long.

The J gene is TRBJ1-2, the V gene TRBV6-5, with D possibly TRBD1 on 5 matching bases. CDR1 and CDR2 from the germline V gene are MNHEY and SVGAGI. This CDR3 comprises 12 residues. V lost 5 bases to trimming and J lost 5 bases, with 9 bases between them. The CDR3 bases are TGTGCCAGCAGTCGTAAGGGGTATGGCTACACCTTC. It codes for CASSRKGYGYTF.

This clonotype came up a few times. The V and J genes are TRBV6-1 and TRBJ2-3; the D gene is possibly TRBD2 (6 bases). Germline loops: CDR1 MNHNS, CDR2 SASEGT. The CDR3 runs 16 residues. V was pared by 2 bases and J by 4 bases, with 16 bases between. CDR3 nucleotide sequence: TGTGCCAGCAGTGAAAGATTGGGCGGGGTCCCAGATACGCAGTATTTT. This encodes CASSERLGGVPDTQYF.

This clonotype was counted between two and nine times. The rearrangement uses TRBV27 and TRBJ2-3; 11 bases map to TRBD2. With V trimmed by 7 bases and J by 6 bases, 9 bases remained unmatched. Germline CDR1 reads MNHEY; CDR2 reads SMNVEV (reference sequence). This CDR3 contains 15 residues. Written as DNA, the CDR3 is TGTGCCAGCAAGGACGCTAGCGGGGGGCACGATACGCAGTATTTT. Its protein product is CASKDASGGHDTQYF.

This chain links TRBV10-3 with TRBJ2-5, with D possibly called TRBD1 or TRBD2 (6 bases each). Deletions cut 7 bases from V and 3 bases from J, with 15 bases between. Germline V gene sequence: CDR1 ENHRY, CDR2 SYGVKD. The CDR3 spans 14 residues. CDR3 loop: CAIKAGHLEETQYF. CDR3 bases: TGTGCCATCAAGGCGGGACATCTAGAAGAGACCCAGTACTTC.

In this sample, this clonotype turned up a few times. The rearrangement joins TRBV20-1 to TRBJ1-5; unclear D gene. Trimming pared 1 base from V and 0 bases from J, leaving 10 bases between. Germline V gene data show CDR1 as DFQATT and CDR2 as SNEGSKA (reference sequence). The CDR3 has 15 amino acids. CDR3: CSARVSGISNQPQHF. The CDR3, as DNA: TGCAGTGCTAGAGTCTCGGGGATTAGCAATCAGCCCCAGCATTTT.

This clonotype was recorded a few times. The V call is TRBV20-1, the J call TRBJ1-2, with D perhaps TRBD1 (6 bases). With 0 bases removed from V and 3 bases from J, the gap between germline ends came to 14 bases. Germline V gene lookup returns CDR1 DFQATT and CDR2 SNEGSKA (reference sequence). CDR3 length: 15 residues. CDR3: CSARDWQGIDYGYTF. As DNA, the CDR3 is TGCAGTGCTAGAGATTGGCAGGGGATTGACTATGGCTACACCTTC.

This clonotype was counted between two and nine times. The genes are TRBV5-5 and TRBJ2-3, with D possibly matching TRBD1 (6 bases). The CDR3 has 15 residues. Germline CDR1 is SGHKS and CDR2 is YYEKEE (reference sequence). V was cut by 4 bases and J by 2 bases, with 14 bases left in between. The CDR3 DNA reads TGTGCCAGCAGCGCGCTCGGACAGTTCACAGATACGCAGTATTTT. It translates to CASSALGQFTDTQYF.

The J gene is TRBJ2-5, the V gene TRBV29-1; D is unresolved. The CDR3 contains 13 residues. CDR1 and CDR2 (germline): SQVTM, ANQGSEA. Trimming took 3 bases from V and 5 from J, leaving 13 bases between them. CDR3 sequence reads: CSVDENPGETQYF. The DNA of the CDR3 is TGCAGCGTTGACGAGAACCCTGGGGAGACCCAGTACTTC.

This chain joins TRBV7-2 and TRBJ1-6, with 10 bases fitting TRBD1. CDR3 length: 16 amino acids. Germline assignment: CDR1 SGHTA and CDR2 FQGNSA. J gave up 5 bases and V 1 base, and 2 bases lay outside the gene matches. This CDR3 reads CASSLGGTGDNSPLHF. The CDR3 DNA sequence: TGTGCCAGCAGCTTAGGGGGGACAGGGGATAATTCACCCCTCCACTTT.

CDR3 DNA: TGTGCCAGTAGTATTGGGACAGCCCCTATAGAGCAGTACTTC. Protein: CASSIGTAPIEQYF. This rearrangement joins TRBV19 to TRBJ2-4, with 7 bases matching TRBD1. Unmatched junction bases numbered 12, after V lost 3 bases and J lost 13 bases. The germline V gene encodes CDR1 LNHDA and CDR2 SQIVND (reference sequence). The CDR3 runs 14 residues.

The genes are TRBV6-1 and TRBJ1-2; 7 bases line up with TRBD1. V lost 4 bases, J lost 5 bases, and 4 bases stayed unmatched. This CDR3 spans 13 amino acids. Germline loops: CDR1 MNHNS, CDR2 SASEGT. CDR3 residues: CASSGQGEYGYTF. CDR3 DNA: TGTGCCAGCAGTGGACAGGGAGAGTATGGCTACACCTTC.

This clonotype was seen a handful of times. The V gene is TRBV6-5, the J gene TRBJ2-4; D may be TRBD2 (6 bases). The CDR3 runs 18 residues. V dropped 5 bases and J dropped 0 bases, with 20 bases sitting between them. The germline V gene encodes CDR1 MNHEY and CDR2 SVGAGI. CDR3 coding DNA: TGTGCCAGCAGTACTGGATGGGGAGCGGGCGTAGCCAAAAACATTCAGTACTTC. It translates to CASSTGWGAGVAKNIQYF.

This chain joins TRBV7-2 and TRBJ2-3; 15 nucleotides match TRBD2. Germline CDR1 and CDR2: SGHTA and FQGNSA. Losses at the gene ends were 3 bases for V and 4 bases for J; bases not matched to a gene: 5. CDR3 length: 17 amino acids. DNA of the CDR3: TGTGCCAGCAGCTTGGCAGGGACTAGCGGGGGGTCAGATACGCAGTATTTT. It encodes CASSLAGTSGGSDTQYF.

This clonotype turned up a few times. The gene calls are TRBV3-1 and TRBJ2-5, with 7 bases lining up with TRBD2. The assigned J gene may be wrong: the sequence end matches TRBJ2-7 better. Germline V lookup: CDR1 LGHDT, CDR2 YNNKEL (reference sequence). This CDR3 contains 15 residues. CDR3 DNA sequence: TGTGCCAGCAGCCCCTCCGGGGGACTATACTACGAGCAGTACTTC. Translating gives CASSPSGGLYYEQYF.

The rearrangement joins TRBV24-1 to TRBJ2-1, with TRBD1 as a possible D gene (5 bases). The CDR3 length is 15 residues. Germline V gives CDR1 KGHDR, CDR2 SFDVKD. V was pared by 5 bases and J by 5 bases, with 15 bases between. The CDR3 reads CATSAQVGVNNEQFF. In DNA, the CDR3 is TGTGCCACCAGTGCCCAGGTAGGGGTTAACAATGAGCAGTTCTTC.

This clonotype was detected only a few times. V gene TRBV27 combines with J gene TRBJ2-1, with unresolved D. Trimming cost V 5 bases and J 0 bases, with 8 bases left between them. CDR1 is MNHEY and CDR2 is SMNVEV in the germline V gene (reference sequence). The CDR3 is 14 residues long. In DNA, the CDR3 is TGTGCCAGCAGTCCCCCCGTCTCCTACAATGAGCAGTTCTTC. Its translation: CASSPPVSYNEQFF.

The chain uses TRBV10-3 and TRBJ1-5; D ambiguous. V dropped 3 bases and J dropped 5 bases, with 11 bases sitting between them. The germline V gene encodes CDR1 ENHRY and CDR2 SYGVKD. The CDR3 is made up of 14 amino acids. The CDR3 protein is CAISDQVLYQPQHF. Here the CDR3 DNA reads TGTGCCATCAGTGATCAGGTTTTATATCAGCCCCAGCATTTT.

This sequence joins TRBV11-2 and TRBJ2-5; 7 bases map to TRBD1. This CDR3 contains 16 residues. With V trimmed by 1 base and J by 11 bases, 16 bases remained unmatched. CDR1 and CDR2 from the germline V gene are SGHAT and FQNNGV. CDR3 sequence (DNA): TGTGCCAGCAGCTTAGGGATGGCAGGGGGATTCTACGGGCAGTACTTC. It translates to CASSLGMAGGFYGQYF.

The CDR3 reads CSARVPGQGAHTQYF. For the CDR3, the DNA is TGCAGTGCTAGAGTTCCCGGACAGGGGGCACATACGCAGTATTTT. This chain links TRBV20-1 with TRBJ2-3, with 11 bases fitting TRBD1. This CDR3 comprises 15 residues. CDR1 is DFQATT and CDR2 is SNEGSKA in the germline V gene (reference sequence). After removal of 1 base from V and 7 bases from J, the junction contained 7 bases not matched to a gene.

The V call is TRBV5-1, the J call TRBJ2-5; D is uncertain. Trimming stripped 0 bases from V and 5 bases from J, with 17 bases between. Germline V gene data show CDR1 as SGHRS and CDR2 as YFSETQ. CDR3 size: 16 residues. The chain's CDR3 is CASSLGLTVGKETQYF. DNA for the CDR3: TGCGCCAGCAGCTTGGGATTAACAGTAGGGAAGGAGACCCAGTACTTC.

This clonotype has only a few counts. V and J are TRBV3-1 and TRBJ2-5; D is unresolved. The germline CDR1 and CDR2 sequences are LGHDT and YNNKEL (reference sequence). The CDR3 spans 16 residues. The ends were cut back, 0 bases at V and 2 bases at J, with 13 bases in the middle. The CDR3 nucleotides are TGTGCCAGCAGCCAAGATGTTCTTTGGGGTCAAGAGACCCAGTACTTC. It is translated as CASSQDVLWGQETQYF.

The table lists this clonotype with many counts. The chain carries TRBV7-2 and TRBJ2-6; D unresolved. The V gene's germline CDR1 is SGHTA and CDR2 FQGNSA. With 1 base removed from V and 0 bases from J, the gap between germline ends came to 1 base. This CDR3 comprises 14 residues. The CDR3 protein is CASSLVSGANVLTF. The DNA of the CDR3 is TGTGCCAGCAGCTTAGTCTCTGGGGCCAACGTCCTGACTTTC.

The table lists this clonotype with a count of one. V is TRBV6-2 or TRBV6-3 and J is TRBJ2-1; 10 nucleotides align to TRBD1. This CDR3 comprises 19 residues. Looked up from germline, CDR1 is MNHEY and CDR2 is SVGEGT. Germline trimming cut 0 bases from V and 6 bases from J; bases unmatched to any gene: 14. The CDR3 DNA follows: TGTGCCAGCAGTTACTCGATACACGGACAGGGGGTTTTTATCAATGAGCAGTTCTTC. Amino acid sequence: CASSYSIHGQGVFINEQFF.

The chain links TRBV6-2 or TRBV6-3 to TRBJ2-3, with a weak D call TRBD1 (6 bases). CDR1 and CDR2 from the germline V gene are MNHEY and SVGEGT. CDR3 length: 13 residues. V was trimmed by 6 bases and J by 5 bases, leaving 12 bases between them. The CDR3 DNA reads TGTGCCAGCAGAGCGGACAGAGAAGATACGCAGTATTTT. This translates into CASRADREDTQYF.

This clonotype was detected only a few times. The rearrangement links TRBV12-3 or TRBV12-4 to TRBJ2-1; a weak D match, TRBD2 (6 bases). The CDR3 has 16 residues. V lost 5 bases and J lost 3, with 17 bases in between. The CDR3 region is CASSLAGGALYNEQFF. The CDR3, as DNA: TGTGCCAGCAGTCTTGCCGGCGGGGCCCTCTACAATGAGCAGTTCTTC.

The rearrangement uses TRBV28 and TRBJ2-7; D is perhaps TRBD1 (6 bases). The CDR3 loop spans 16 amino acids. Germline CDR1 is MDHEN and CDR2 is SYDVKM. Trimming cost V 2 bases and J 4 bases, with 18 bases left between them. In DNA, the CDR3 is TGTGCCAGCAGTTTAGAGGGAATCGGACAGACTTACGAGCAGTACTTC. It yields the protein CASSLEGIGQTYEQYF. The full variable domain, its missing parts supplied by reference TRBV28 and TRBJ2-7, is DVKVTQSSRYLVKRTGEKVFLECVQDMDHENMFWYRQDPGLGLRLIYFSYDVKMKEKGDIPEGYSVSREKKERFSLILESASTNQTSMYLCASSLEGIGQTYEQYFGPGTRLTVT.

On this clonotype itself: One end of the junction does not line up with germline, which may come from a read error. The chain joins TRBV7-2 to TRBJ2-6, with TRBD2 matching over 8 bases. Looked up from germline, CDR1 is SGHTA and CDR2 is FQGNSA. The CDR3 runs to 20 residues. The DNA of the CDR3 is TGTGCCGGCAGCTCGAGCCGGGGGGGGAGCCTGCTTTCTGGGGCCAACGTCCTGACTTTC. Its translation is CAGSSSRGGSLLSGANVLTF.